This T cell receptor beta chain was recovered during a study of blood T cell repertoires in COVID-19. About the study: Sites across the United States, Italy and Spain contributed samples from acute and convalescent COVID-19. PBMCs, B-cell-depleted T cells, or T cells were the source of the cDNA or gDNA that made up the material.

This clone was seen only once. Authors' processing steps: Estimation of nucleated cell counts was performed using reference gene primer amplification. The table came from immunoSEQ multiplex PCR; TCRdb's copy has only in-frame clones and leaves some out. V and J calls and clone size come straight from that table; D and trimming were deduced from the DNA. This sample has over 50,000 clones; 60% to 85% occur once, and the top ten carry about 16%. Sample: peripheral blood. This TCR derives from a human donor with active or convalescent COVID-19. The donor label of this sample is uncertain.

The CDR3 nucleotides are TGTGCCAGCAGCCAAGGGAAGAGCGACAGCTCCTACGAGCAGTACTTC. Its protein is CASSQGKSDSSYEQYF. The V and J genes are TRBV3-1 (or the pseudogene TRBV3-2) and TRBJ2-7; TRBD1 might be the D (5 bases). CDR1 LGHDT and CDR2 YNNKEL come from the germline V gene (reference sequence). The CDR3 covers 16 residues. Trimming shortened V by 1 base and J by 0 bases, and 13 bases separated the two germline ends.